The clone carrying this T cell receptor beta chain has only one observation. Its antigen is undetermined. These data come from a study of T cell responses to AZD1222 COVID-19 vaccine. The CDR3 is made up of 14 amino acids. V shed 6 bases and J 6 bases; nucleotides not matched to a gene: 3. Germline V gene lookup returns CDR1 SEHNR and CDR2 FQNEAQ (reference sequence). The study, taken as a whole, reports: Sampling that yielded the repertoires occurred only after the peak T cell response. Compared with day 0, the breadth and depth of the Spike-specific TCR repertoire rose significantly after two doses of AZD1222. At 160-218 and 743-854, vaccine-associated CD4 TCRs were dominant, and they spanned spike.

Repertoires were generated with immunoSEQ multiplex PCR, while TCRdb's copy carries only in-frame clones and drops some. The sample comprises under 120,000 clones, roughly nine tenths of which are singletons, and roughly 1.2% rests with the top ten. The chain couples TRBV7-9 to TRBJ2-1, with TRBD2 matching over 12 bases. The clonotype originates from an adult in good health. Specimen: peripheral blood, collected on day 0 of AZD1222 vaccination. This CDR3 is CASSRLAGVNEQFF. Here the CDR3 DNA reads TGTGCCAGCAGTCGACTAGCGGGAGTCAATGAGCAGTTCTTC. Drawing the rest from reference TRBV7-9 and TRBJ2-1, the complete variable domain is DTGVSQNPRHKITKRGQNVTFRCDPISEHNRLYWYRQTLGQGPEFLTYFQNEAQLEKSRLLSDRFSAERPKGSFSTLEIQRTEQGDSAMYLCASSRLAGVNEQFFGPGTRLTVL.